The 9 T cell receptor beta chains reported below all come from one sample, sequenced in a study of vaccination effects on CD4 cells after COVID-19. ViraFEST assay sequencing came after antigen-specific CD4+ T cells were expanded with viral peptide pools. A 10-day culture period preceded the isolation of CD4+ T cells. TCRdb's copy holds only in-frame clones and misses some; the assay was immunoSEQ multiplex PCR. This repertoire shows around 12,000 clones, just under 75% found once; its top ten account for 24%. For these receptors, no antigen is known. The source was CD4+ T cells from PBMCs cultured with HCoV-229E spike peptides, collected before COVID-19 vaccination. Receptors originate from a human donor who received a COVID-19 vaccine.

The V gene is TRBV5-6, the J gene TRBJ2-2; 7 nucleotides line up with TRBD2. The CDR3 has 16 residues. Germline lookup yields CDR1 SGHDT and CDR2 YYEEEE. The junction had 10 bases not matched to a gene; V was cut back by 4 bases and J by 4 bases. CDR3 in amino acids: CASSPDPGGATGELFF. CDR3 in DNA: TGTGCCAGCAGCCCGGATCCGGGAGGAGCCACCGGGGAGCTGTTTTTT.

The count of this clone is one. The chain couples TRBV6-5 to TRBJ2-1; the match to TRBD2 covers 15 bases. This CDR3 spans 15 amino acids. The V segment lost 6 bases and the J segment 7 bases; nucleotides outside the gene matches: 4. Germline V CDR1 and CDR2: MNHEY, SVGAGI. The CDR3 sequence is CASSGTSGGPNEQFF. The CDR3 nucleotides read TGTGCCAGCAGCGGGACTAGCGGGGGGCCTAATGAGCAGTTCTTC.

V gene TRBV5-4 combines with J gene TRBJ1-2; possibly TRBD1 for D (5 bases). This CDR3 is built from 15 residues. Trimming shortened V by 2 bases and J by 0 bases, and 11 bases separated the two germline ends. CDR1 and CDR2 (germline): SGHNT, YYREEE (reference sequence). The CDR3 DNA sequence: TGTGCCAGCAGCTTAGGATCAGGGACTAACTATGGCTACACCTTC. Translation: CASSLGSGTNYGYTF.

This clone was seen a few times. The chain employs TRBV10-3 and TRBJ1-1; 7 positions agree with TRBD1. The CDR3 covers 14 residues. V lost 5 bases, J lost 2 bases, and 5 bases stayed unmatched. The germline gives CDR1 ENHRY, CDR2 SYGVKD. The CDR3 DNA follows: TGTGCCATCAGTTCGACAGGGTTAAACACTGAAGCTTTCTTT. Protein: CAISSTGLNTEAFF.

The chain is built from TRBV4-1 and TRBJ1-2, with D maybe TRBD1 (5 bases). Per germline, CDR1 MGHRA and CDR2 YSYEKL. The CDR3 runs 15 residues. V gave up 0 bases and J gave up 4 bases, with 12 bases separating them. The CDR3 region is CASSQDGAGGYGYTF. CDR3 DNA sequence: TGCGCCAGCAGCCAAGATGGGGCCGGAGGCTATGGCTACACCTTC.

The rearrangement links TRBV28 to TRBJ2-1, with 9 positions matching TRBD1. CDR1 is MDHEN, CDR2 SYDVKM, per germline. The CDR3 sequence is 15 residues long. Trimming at V came to 8 bases and at J to 2 bases, leaving 7 bases not matched to a gene. CDR3 sequence reads: CASGIRDRAYNEQFF. CDR3 DNA: TGTGCCAGCGGTATCCGGGACAGGGCCTACAATGAGCAGTTCTTC.

The V and J genes are TRBV7-8 and TRBJ2-2; TRBD1 matches 8 bases. V shed 1 base, J shed 5 bases, and the junction held 9 bases outside the gene matches. The germline V gene has CDR1 SGHVS and CDR2 FQNEAQ. This CDR3 contains 17 residues. CDR3 nucleotides: TGTGCCAGCAGCTTAGGGGGGGACAGGAGAAGGACCGGGGAGCTGTTTTTT. Protein: CASSLGGDRRRTGELFF.

The gene calls are TRBV27 and TRBJ2-1, with 8 bases identical to TRBD1. Germline lookup yields CDR1 MNHEY and CDR2 SMNVEV (reference sequence). CDR3 size: 15 residues. V was clipped by 3 bases and J by 0 bases; unmatched bases: 1. In nucleotides, the CDR3 is TGTGCCAGCAGTTTTGGACAGGGCTCCTACAATGAGCAGTTCTTC. Amino acid sequence: CASSFGQGSYNEQFF.

This chain links TRBV6-5 with TRBJ2-5; the match to TRBD1 covers 9 bases. Trimming cost V 6 bases and J 7 bases; bases outside gene matches: 12. Germline CDR1 is MNHEY and CDR2 is SVGAGI. This CDR3 spans 15 amino acids. In nucleotides, the CDR3 is TGTGCCAGCAGCCGCGACGGACAGGGGTATGGGACCCAGTACTTC. This sequence encodes CASSRDGQGYGTQYF.